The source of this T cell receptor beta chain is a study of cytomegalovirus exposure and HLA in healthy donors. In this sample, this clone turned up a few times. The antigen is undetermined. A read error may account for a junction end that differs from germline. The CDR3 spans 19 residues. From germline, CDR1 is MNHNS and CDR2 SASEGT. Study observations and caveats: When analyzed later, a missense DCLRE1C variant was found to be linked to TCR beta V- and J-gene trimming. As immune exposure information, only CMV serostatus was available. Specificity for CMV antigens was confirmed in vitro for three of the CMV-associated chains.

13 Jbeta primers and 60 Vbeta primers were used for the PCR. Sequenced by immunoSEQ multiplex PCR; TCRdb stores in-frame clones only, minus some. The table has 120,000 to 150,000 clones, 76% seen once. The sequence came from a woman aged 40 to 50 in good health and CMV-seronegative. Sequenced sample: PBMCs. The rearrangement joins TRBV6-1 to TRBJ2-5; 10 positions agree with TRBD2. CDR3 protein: CASREEGYSGGPPQETQYF. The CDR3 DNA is TGTGCCAGCAGGGAAGAGGGATATAGCGGGGGGCCACCTCAAGAGACCCAGTACTTC.